The rows below give T cell receptor beta chains drawn from one sample of a study of blood T cells in healthy people across ages. TCRdb called the 5' RACE reads again in MiXCR, with one record for every CDR3 protein. The sample lists about 580,000 distinct CDR3 sequences, around half seen once, with around 24% in the top ten. The sequencing sample was made of blood. The receptors stem from a man older than 75 in good health. CDR3s include the opening cysteine and the closing phenylalanine or tryptophan. D genes are given only for firm matches. Some rows mark clone size as missing; the rest say once, few, many or name a class of expanded clone.

>TRBJ2-3|NA|TRBV20-1|NA
TGCAGTGCTAGTGGGTCAGGGAAAGGGGGTTTAAGAGGCACAGATACGCAGTATTTT
CSASGSGKGGLRGTDTQYF
>TRBJ2-7|TRBD1|TRBV5-1|NA
TGCGCCAGCAGCGCTTCCGGGACAGGGGCGCACGAGCAGTACTTC
CASSASGTGAHEQYF
>TRBJ2-3|NA|TRBV6-6|many
TGTGCCAGCAGTTACACTAGCACAGATACGCAGTATTTT
CASSYTSTDTQYF
>TRBJ2-7|NA|TRBV7-9|NA
TGTGCCAGCAGCTTAACAGGGTCCGGACACGAGCAGTACTTC
CASSLTGSGHEQYF
>TRBJ2-1|TRBD2|TRBV25-1|NA
TGTGCCAGCAGCCTAGCGGGAGTGGAGACCCGGTTCTTC
CASSLAGVETRFF
>TRBJ1-6|NA|TRBV20-1|few
TGCAGTGCTAGGGGGGGTGACCCGCATAATTCACCCCTCCACTTT
CSARGGDPHNSPLHF
>TRBJ2-7|NA|TRBV6-6|NA
TGTGCCAGCAGCAAGGGACCGCCGTACTACGAGCAGTACTTC
CASSKGPPYYEQYF
>TRBJ2-3|TRBD2|TRBV20-1|many
TGCAGTGCTAGCCCGACTAGCGGGAGTGCAGATACGCAGTATTTT
CSASPTSGSADTQYF
>TRBJ2-3|NA|TRBV29-1|few
TGCAGCGGAACGGGCCGGACAGCCACAGATACGCAGTATTTT
CSGTGRTATDTQYF
>TRBJ2-5|NA|TRBV28|NA
TGTGCCATCCAAGGCAGCCTAAGACGAGAGACCCAGTACTTC
CAIQGSLRRETQYF
>TRBJ1-2|NA|TRBV5-1|NA
TGCGCCAGCAACCTCGGGACATCGGACTATGGCTACACCTTC
CASNLGTSDYGYTF
>TRBJ1-1|NA|TRBV7-2|few
TGTGCCAGCACCTTGGGCTCACAACCAACTTCATTTTGGAAAGCTTTCTTT
CASTLGSQPTSFWKAFF
>TRBJ2-7|TRBD2|TRBV7-2|NA
TGTGCCAGCAGCTTAGACGGCCTAGCGGGAGCCATCTACGAGCAGTACTTC
CASSLDGLAGAIYEQYF
>TRBJ2-7|TRBD1|TRBV4-1|NA
TGCGCCAGCAGCCAGGACAGGTTTACCTACGAGCAGTACTTC
CASSQDRFTYEQYF
>TRBJ2-1|NA|TRBV15|NA
TGTGCCACCAGCAGAGACTTTGGGGTAAGGCACGAAGGTGAGCAGTTCTTC
CATSRDFGVRHEGEQFF
>TRBJ2-7|TRBD2|TRBV6-6|many
TGTGCCAGCAGTTACGTCGTGTCTAGCGGCACCTACGAGCAGTACTTC
CASSYVVSSGTYEQYF
>TRBJ1-1|NA|TRBV30|once
TGTGCCTGGAGCGGCGGCCGGCAGTCAGAAGCTTTCTTT
CAWSGGRQSEAFF
>TRBJ2-2|NA|TRBV29-1|NA
TGCAGCGTTGCCCGGACTGCGAACACCGGGGAGCTGTTTTTT
CSVARTANTGELFF
>TRBJ1-2|TRBD1|TRBV12-3/TRBV12-4|few
TGTGCCAGCAGTTCCGGACAGGGGGTTGGCTACACCTTC
CASSSGQGVGYTF
>TRBJ2-5|TRBD2|TRBV5-1|few
TGCGCCAGCAGCTTTAGCGGGAGGGCCGGGCAAGAGACCCAGTACTTC
CASSFSGRAGQETQYF